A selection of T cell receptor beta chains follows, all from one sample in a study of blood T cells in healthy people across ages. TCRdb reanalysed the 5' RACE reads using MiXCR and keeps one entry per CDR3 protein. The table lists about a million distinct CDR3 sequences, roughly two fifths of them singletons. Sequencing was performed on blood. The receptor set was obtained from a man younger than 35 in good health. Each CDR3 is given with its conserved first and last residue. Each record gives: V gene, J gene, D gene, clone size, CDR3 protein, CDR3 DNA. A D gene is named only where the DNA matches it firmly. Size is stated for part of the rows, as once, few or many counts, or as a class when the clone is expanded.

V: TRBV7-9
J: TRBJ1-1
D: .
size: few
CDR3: CASSSEGRDDTEAFF
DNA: TGTGCCAGCAGCTCCGAGGGCAGGGACGACACTGAAGCTTTCTTT

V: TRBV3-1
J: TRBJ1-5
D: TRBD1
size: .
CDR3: CASSPGTGRNFGSNQPQHF
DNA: TGTGCCAGCAGCCCAGGGACAGGGAGGAACTTCGGTAGCAATCAGCCCCAGCATTTT

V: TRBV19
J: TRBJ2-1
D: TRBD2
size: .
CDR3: CASSKGLAGIEQFF
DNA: TGTGCCAGTAGTAAGGGACTAGCGGGGATTGAGCAGTTCTTC

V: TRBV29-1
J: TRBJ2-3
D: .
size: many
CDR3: CSVDPSTDTQYF
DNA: TGCAGCGTTGACCCTAGCACAGATACGCAGTATTTT

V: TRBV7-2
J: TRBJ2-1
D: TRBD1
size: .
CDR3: CASSNMGQEQFF
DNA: TGTGCCAGCAGCAACATGGGACAGGAGCAGTTCTTC

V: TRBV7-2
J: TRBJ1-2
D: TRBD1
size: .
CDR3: CASSVNRGLGYGYTF
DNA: TGTGCCAGCAGCGTTAACAGGGGCCTTGGCTATGGCTACACCTTC

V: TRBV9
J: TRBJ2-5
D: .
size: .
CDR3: CASSRAPVETQYF
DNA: TGTGCCAGCAGCAGAGCTCCGGTAGAGACCCAGTACTTC

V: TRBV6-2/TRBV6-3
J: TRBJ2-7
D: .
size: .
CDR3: CASRFGPAHEQYF
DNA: TGTGCCAGCAGATTCGGGCCTGCCCACGAGCAGTACTTC

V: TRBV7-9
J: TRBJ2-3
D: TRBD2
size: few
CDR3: CASSFSSGGFLTDTQYF
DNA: TGTGCCAGCAGCTTTTCTAGCGGGGGGTTCCTCACAGATACGCAGTATTTT

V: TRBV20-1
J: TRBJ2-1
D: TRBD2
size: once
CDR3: CSARGGTISTHGEQFF
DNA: TGCAGTGCTAGAGGGGGGACTATCAGCACCCATGGGGAGCAGTTCTTC

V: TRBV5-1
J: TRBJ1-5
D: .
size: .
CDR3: CAPSERLNPLGNQPQHF
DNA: TGCGCCCCCAGTGAGCGTCTAAACCCCTTAGGCAATCAGCCCCAGCATTTT

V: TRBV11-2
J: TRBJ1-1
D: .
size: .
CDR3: CASSLVVYRATEAFF
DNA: TGTGCCAGCAGCTTAGTTGTGTATCGGGCCACTGAAGCTTTCTTT

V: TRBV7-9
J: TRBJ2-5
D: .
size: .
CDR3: CASSLASASQETQYF
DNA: TGTGCCAGCAGCTTAGCGAGCGCTTCACAAGAGACCCAGTACTTC

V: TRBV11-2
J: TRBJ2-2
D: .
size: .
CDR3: CASSSEGGELFF
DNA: TGTGCCAGCAGCTCCGAAGGCGGGGAGCTGTTTTTT

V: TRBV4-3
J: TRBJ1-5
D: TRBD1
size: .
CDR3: CASRGPTGAGSNQPQHF
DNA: TGCGCCAGCAGGGGTCCAACAGGGGCCGGTAGCAATCAGCCCCAGCATTTT

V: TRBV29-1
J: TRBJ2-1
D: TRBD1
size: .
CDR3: CSEATGYNEQFF
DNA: TGCAGCGAGGCGACAGGGTACAATGAGCAGTTCTTC

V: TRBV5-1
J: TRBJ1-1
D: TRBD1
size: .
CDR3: CASSFRTGGTSNTEAFF
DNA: TGCGCCAGCAGCTTCCGGACAGGGGGGACGTCGAACACTGAAGCTTTCTTT

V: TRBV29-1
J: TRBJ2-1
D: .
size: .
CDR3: CSHGPSYNEQFF
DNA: TGCAGCCACGGCCCTTCCTACAATGAGCAGTTCTTC

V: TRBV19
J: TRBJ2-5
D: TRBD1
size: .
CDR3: CASSRDSPQETQYF
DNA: TGTGCCAGTTCCCGGGACAGTCCTCAAGAGACCCAGTACTTC

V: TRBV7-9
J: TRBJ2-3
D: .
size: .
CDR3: CASSHRREGQFTDTQYF
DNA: TGTGCCAGCAGCCACCGACGAGAAGGGCAGTTCACAGATACGCAGTATTTT

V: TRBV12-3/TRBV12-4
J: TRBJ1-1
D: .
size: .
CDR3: CASSLGTTENTEAFF
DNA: TGTGCCAGCAGTTTGGGGACAACCGAGAACACTGAAGCTTTCTTT

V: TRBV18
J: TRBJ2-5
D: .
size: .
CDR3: CASSPRFGSDQETQYF
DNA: TGTGCCAGCTCACCAAGGTTCGGCAGCGATCAAGAGACCCAGTACTTC

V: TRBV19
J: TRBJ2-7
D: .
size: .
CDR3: CASSIDRVSSEQYF
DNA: TGTGCCAGTAGTATAGACAGGGTAAGCTCCGAGCAGTACTTC

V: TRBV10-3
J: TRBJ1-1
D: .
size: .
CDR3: CAISDGGKKTTEAFF
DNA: TGTGCCATCAGTGACGGAGGAAAGAAGACCACTGAAGCTTTCTTT

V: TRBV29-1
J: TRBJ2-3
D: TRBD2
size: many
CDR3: CSVHLGLGGDTQYF
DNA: TGCAGCGTCCACCTTGGACTAGGAGGCGATACGCAGTATTTT

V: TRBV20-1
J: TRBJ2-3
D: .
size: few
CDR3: CSARDLRDSTDTQYF
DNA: TGCAGTGCTAGAGATCTACGGGATTCTACAGATACGCAGTATTTT

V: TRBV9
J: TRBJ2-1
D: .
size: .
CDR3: CASSVETAPGEQFF
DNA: TGTGCCAGCAGCGTAGAGACAGCCCCCGGGGAGCAGTTCTTC

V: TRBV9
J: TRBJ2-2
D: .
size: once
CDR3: CASSALNRGRYTGELFF
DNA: TGTGCCAGCAGCGCCCTTAATCGGGGAAGGTACACCGGGGAGCTGTTTTTT

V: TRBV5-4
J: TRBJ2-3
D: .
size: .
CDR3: CASSLAGAVRTDTQYF
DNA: TGTGCCAGCAGCTTGGCCGGGGCCGTTCGCACAGATACGCAGTATTTT

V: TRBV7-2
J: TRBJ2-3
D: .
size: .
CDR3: CASSPPGGQFTDTQYF
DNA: TGTGCCAGCAGCCCCCCCGGGGGGCAATTCACAGATACGCAGTATTTT

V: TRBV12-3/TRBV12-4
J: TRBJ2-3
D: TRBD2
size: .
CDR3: CATSSTSGGTGIHTDTQYF
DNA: TGTGCCACCTCCTCTACTAGCGGGGGTACGGGGATCCACACAGATACGCAGTATTTT

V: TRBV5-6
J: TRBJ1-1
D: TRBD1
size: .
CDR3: CASSRDRGGDTEAFF
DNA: TGTGCCAGCTCTCGGGACAGGGGGGGGGACACTGAAGCTTTCTTT

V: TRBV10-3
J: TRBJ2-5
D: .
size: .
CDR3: CAISESVAREQYF
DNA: TGTGCCATCAGTGAGTCTGTAGCGCGTGAGCAGTACTTC

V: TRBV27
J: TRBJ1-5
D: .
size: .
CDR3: CASSPRQANQPQHF
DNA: TGTGCCAGCAGTCCAAGACAGGCTAATCAGCCCCAGCATTTT

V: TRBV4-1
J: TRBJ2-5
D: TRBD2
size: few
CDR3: CASSQEGLPQETQYF
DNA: TGCGCCAGCAGCCAAGAGGGACTACCCCAAGAGACCCAGTACTTC

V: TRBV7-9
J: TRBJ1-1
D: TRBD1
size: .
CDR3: CASSLVWDREAFF
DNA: TGTGCCAGCAGCTTAGTATGGGACAGAGAAGCTTTCTTT

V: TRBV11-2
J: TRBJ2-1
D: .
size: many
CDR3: CASSRGPLGDNEQFF
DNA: TGTGCCAGCAGCCGTGGGCCCCTCGGGGACAATGAGCAGTTCTTC

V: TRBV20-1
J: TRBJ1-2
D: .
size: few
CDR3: CSATFSAEVSYGYTF
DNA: TGCAGTGCTACTTTTAGTGCGGAGGTCTCTTATGGCTACACCTTC

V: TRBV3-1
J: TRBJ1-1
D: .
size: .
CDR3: CASSPSGLSAEAFF
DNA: TGTGCCAGCAGCCCTTCGGGATTAAGCGCTGAAGCTTTCTTT

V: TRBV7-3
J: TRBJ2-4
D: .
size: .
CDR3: CASSQDTGLLSAKNIQYF
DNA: TGTGCCAGCAGCCAAGATACAGGGCTACTCTCAGCCAAAAACATTCAGTACTTC

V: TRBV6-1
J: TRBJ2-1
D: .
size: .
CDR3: CASSDPQETQFF
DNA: TGTGCCAGCAGTGACCCCCAAGAGACCCAGTTCTTC

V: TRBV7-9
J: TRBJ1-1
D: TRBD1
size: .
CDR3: CASSLGGDSPEAFF
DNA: TGTGCCAGCAGCTTAGGGGGGGACAGCCCTGAAGCTTTCTTT

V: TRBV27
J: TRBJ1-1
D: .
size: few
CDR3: CASSLGRGFNTEAFF
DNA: TGTGCCAGCAGTTTAGGCAGGGGATTTAACACTGAAGCTTTCTTT

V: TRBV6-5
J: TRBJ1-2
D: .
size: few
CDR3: CASSPDAALYGYTF
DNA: TGTGCCAGCAGCCCAGACGCGGCGCTGTATGGCTACACCTTC

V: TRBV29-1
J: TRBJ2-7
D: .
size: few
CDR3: CSVGLPNEQYF
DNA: TGCAGCGTTGGACTCCCCAATGAGCAGTACTTC

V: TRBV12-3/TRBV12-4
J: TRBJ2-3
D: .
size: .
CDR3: CASSLRGPGDTQYF
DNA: TGTGCCAGCAGTTTACGGGGCCCGGGAGATACGCAGTATTTT

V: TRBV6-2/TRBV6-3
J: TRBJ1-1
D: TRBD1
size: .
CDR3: CASSNPGQGRGNTEAFF
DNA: TGTGCCAGCAGCAACCCGGGACAGGGACGGGGGAACACTGAAGCTTTCTTT

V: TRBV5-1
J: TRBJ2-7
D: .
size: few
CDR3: CASSYSASSYEQYF
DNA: TGCGCCAGCAGCTACTCGGCAAGTAGCTACGAGCAGTACTTC